This passage covers 19 T cell receptor beta chains from one sample sequenced in a study of shared clonotypes between healthy human individuals. Some clones are missing from TCRdb's copy, which holds only in-frame ones; the method was immunoSEQ multiplex PCR. Of 800,000 to 950,000 clones in the sample, 90% to 97% were seen once. In the naive CD8 group, cells lacked CD45RO and were positively selected for CCR7, so terminally differentiated effector memory CD45RA+ cells were left out. Sample: naive CD8+ T cells sorted from blood. These receptors were obtained from a man in his thirties or forties in good health.

This chain links TRBV7-3 with TRBJ1-5; D is undetermined. This CDR3 comprises 12 residues. V was clipped by 5 bases and J by 5 bases, with 7 bases between them. The V gene's germline CDR1 is SGHTA and CDR2 FQGTGA. The CDR3 loop reads CASSQPYQPQHF. DNA for the CDR3: TGTGCCAGCAGCCAACCGTATCAGCCCCAGCATTTT.

This chain connects TRBV29-1 to TRBJ2-3, with 7 positions matching TRBD1. Germline trimming cut 5 bases from V and 3 bases from J; bases unmatched to any gene: 5. Germline V gene lookup returns CDR1 SQVTM and CDR2 ANQGSEA. The CDR3 loop spans 13 amino acids. The CDR3 loop is CSVYRGSTDTQYF. The CDR3 bases are TGCAGCGTTTACAGGGGATCAACAGATACGCAGTATTTT.

This sequence joins TRBV12-5 and TRBJ2-5; 9 bases fit TRBD1. The length of the CDR3 is 16 residues. After removal of 7 bases from V and 5 bases from J, the junction contained 14 bases not matched to a gene. Germline CDR1 reads LGHNT; CDR2 reads FRNRAP. CDR3 amino acids: CASALEDTGGWETQYF. The CDR3 region has the DNA TGTGCTAGTGCCCTAGAGGACACAGGGGGCTGGGAGACCCAGTACTTC.

V gene TRBV4-3 combines with J gene TRBJ2-2, with D uncertain. Germline loops: CDR1 LGHNA, CDR2 YSLEER. There are 15 residues in the CDR3. The V gene lost 1 base and the J gene lost 0 bases, with 6 bases spanning the gap. Here the CDR3 reads CASSQVTSNTGELFF. As DNA, the CDR3 is TGCGCCAGCAGCCAAGTAACATCGAACACCGGGGAGCTGTTTTTT.

This chain links TRBV14 with TRBJ1-1, with unresolved D. This CDR3 is built from 14 residues. CDR1 and CDR2 (germline): SGHDN, FVKESK. The V gene lost 0 bases and the J gene lost 7 bases, with 12 bases spanning the gap. The CDR3 DNA sequence: TGTGCCAGCAGCCAAGATTCTGGGGTTCGTGAAGCTTTCTTT. This codes for CASSQDSGVREAFF.

The chain links TRBV4-3 to TRBJ1-2; 7 nucleotides match TRBD1. V shed 0 bases and J 4 bases; nucleotides not matched to a gene: 8. Germline V lookup: CDR1 LGHNA, CDR2 YSLEER. CDR3 length: 16 amino acids. The CDR3 loop is CASSQEAGTAFYGYTF. The CDR3 DNA is TGCGCCAGCAGCCAAGAGGCAGGGACAGCCTTCTATGGCTACACCTTC.

This chain's CDR3 is CASATSSFYEQYF. The CDR3 nucleotides read TGTGCCAGCGCGACTAGCAGCTTCTACGAGCAGTACTTC. The V and J genes are TRBV27 and TRBJ2-7; 7 positions agree with TRBD2. Germline-derived CDR1 and CDR2 are MNHEY and SMNVEV (reference sequence). After removal of 8 bases from V and 3 bases from J, the junction contained 7 bases not matched to a gene. This CDR3 spans 13 amino acids.

The rearrangement links TRBV27 to TRBJ2-7; D is unclear. The germline V gene has CDR1 MNHEY and CDR2 SMNVEV (reference sequence). V lost 2 bases and J lost 3, with 11 bases in between. The CDR3 loop spans 14 amino acids. DNA for the CDR3: TGTGCCAGCAGTTTAGACGGTCCAAACTACGAGCAGTACTTC. Its protein is CASSLDGPNYEQYF.

Comment on this clone: This sample also contains other DNA sequences that code for the same CDR3. V is TRBV27 and J is TRBJ2-7; D gene unclear. Germline values: CDR1 MNHEY, CDR2 SMNVEV (reference sequence). V lost 4 bases to trimming and J lost 1 base, with 11 bases between them. CDR3 length equals 14 residues. For the CDR3, the DNA is TGTGCCAGCAGTTCCTACAGTGGTTCCTACGAGCAGTACTTC. Translation gives CASSSYSGSYEQYF.

The chain is built from TRBV10-3 and TRBJ2-3; 9 bases match TRBD1. The CDR3 is 16 amino acids. Unmatched junction bases numbered 10, after V lost 3 bases and J lost 6 bases. Per the germline V gene, CDR1 is ENHRY and CDR2 is SYGVKD. The CDR3 nucleotides are TGTGCCATCAGTGACAGAACAGGGGGCGGGACGGATACGCAGTATTTT. The encoded protein is CAISDRTGGGTDTQYF.

The V gene is TRBV10-1, the J gene TRBJ2-7; D is unclear. The CDR3 totals 12 residues. Deletions cut 3 bases from V and 5 bases from J, with 8 bases between. Germline CDR1 reads WNHNN; CDR2 reads SYGVQD (reference sequence). The CDR3 DNA sequence: TGCGCCAGCAGTGACCCTTTGGACGAGCAGTACTTC. Its protein is CASSDPLDEQYF.

The CDR3 DNA reads as TGTGCCAGCAGCCAAGATAGGACAATTTATGGCTACACCTTC. Translating gives CASSQDRTIYGYTF. The V gene is TRBV14, the J gene TRBJ1-2; D might be TRBD1 (5 bases). Trimming stripped 0 bases from V and 5 bases from J, with 10 bases between. Per germline, CDR1 SGHDN and CDR2 FVKESK. CDR3 length equals 14 residues.

V is TRBV30 and J is TRBJ2-7, with no clear D. The CDR3 has 12 residues. Trimming left V 4 bases short and J 5 bases short, with 12 bases between. Germline CDR1 GTSNPN, CDR2 SVGIG (reference sequence). CDR3 region: CAWNRDTDEQYF. CDR3 sequence (DNA): TGTGCCTGGAATAGAGACACAGACGAGCAGTACTTC.

V gene TRBV29-1 combines with J gene TRBJ1-1; the D gene is possibly TRBD1 (6 bases). The CDR3 runs to 14 residues. The germline V gene has CDR1 SQVTM and CDR2 ANQGSEA. The V end was cut by 2 bases, the J end by 0 bases, with 10 bases between. The CDR3: CSVETDSLNTEAFF. In nucleotides, the CDR3 is TGCAGCGTTGAAACGGACAGCTTGAACACTGAAGCTTTCTTT.

This clone showed up just once. The V call is TRBV7-8, the J call TRBJ2-1, with 8 bases matching TRBD1. Germline V gene data show CDR1 as SGHVS and CDR2 as FQNEAQ. The length of the CDR3 is 16 residues. Trimming at V came to 5 bases and at J to 5 bases, leaving 11 bases not matched to a gene. DNA of the CDR3: TGTGCCAGCAGCGCCCGGACAGGGTATCGAGACAATGAGCAGTTCTTC. Translated, it gives CASSARTGYRDNEQFF. Full variable domain (outside the CDR3, taken from reference TRBV7-8 and TRBJ2-1): GAGVSQSPRYKVAKRGQDVALRCDPISGHVSLFWYQQALGQGPEFLTYFQNEAQLDKSGLPSDRFFAERPEGSVSTLKIQRTQQEDSAVYLCASSARTGYRDNEQFFGPGTRLTVL.

The chain joins TRBV13 to TRBJ1-3; D gene unclear. CDR3 length equals 14 residues. The V end lost 0 bases, the J end lost 2 bases, and 5 bases lay between the germline ends. In germline, CDR1 is PRHDT, CDR2 FYEKMQ (reference sequence). The CDR3, as DNA: TGTGCCAGCAGCTTAGGGCATGCTGGAAACACCATATATTTT. It translates to CASSLGHAGNTIYF.

The chain combines TRBV5-4 with TRBJ2-7; 16 nucleotides match TRBD2. Germline values: CDR1 SGHNT, CDR2 YYREEE (reference sequence). V dropped 4 bases and J dropped 2; count of bases not matched to a gene: 6. The CDR3 runs 17 residues. DNA for the CDR3: TGTGCCAGCAGCCAGGGGACTAGCGGGAGGGGAGCCTACGAGCAGTACTTC. Its translation: CASSQGTSGRGAYEQYF.

The V and J genes are TRBV9 and TRBJ2-1; 14 nucleotides match TRBD2. The ends lost 3 bases at V and 4 bases at J; junction bases unmatched: 12. Germline loops: CDR1 SGDLS, CDR2 YYNGEE. CDR3 length equals 19 residues. The CDR3 loop is CASSASGLAGAPAYNEQFF. The CDR3 DNA is TGTGCCAGCAGCGCCTCGGGACTAGCGGGAGCACCCGCTTACAATGAGCAGTTCTTC.

The chain joins TRBV9 to TRBJ1-1; D ambiguous. CDR1 SGDLS and CDR2 YYNGEE come from the germline V gene. The CDR3 sequence is 16 residues long. Trimming cost V 0 bases and J 3 bases, with 15 bases left between them. The CDR3 coding sequence is TGTGCCAGCAGCGTAGACGGTCTGAGTAGGGACACTGAAGCTTTCTTT. Translating gives CASSVDGLSRDTEAFF.